The clone carrying this T cell receptor (beta chain) came up once. What it recognizes is unknown. The record originates from a study of cytomegalovirus exposure and HLA in healthy donors. General study results and limits: Cytomegalovirus-associated status was assigned to about 150 TCR beta chains. One variant, a missense change in DCLRE1C, was linked in a later analysis to TCR beta V- and J-gene trimming. Later analysis suggested links between common viral pathogens and several top significant clusters. Reports indicate that TCR beta sequences accurately predicted the HLA-A and HLA-B alleles of most subjects.

The primer mix had 60 Vbeta and 13 Jbeta primers. The method was immunoSEQ multiplex PCR; TCRdb's version includes in-frame clones alone and lacks a portion of them. The sample consists of around 170,000 clones, about three quarters of them appearing once. This CDR3 is 16 amino acids long. The V gene lost 2 bases and the J gene lost 1 base, with 15 bases spanning the gap. The V gene's germline CDR1 is SQVTM and CDR2 ANQGSEA. The chain combines TRBV29-1 with TRBJ2-1; D may be TRBD1 (5 bases). The clonotype comes from a girl aged 5 to 17 in good health and CMV-seronegative. Sample: PBMCs. The CDR3 sequence is CSVERWGSLSYNEQFF. The CDR3, as DNA: TGCAGCGTTGAAAGGTGGGGCTCTCTGTCCTACAATGAGCAGTTCTTC.